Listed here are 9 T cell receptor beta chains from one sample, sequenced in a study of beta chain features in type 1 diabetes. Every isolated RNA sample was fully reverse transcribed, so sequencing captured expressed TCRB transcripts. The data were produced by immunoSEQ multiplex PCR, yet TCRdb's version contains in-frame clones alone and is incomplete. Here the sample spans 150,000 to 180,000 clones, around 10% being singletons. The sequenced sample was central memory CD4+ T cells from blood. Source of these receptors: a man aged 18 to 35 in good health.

The CDR3 DNA is TGTGCCAGCAGCAGGGGGCGATCAGAGACCCAGTACTTC. Protein product: CASSRGRSETQYF. V is TRBV7-2 and J is TRBJ2-5; 7 bases map to TRBD1. Germline CDR1 SGHTA, CDR2 FQGNSA. The CDR3 has 13 amino acids. V lost 5 bases, J lost 4 bases, and 4 bases stayed unmatched.

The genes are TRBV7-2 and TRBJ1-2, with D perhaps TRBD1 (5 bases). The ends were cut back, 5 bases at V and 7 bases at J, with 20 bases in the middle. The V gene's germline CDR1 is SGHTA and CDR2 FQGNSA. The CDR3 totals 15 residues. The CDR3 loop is CASSPPGGGLRGYTF. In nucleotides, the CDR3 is TGTGCCAGCAGCCCCCCCGGTGGGGGTTTGCGTGGCTACACCTTC. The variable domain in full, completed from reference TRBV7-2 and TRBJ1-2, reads GAGVSQSPSNKVTEKGKDVELRCDPISGHTALYWYRQSLGQGLEFLIYFQGNSAPDKSGLPSDRFSAERTGGSVSTLTIQRTQQEDSAVYLCASSPPGGGLRGYTFGSGTRLTVV.

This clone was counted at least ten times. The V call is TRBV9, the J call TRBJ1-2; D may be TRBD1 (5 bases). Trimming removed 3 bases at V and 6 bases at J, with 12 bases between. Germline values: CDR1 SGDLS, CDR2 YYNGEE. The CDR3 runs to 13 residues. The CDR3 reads CASSDGTLDGYTF. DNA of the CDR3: TGTGCCAGCAGCGACGGGACTTTGGATGGCTACACCTTC.

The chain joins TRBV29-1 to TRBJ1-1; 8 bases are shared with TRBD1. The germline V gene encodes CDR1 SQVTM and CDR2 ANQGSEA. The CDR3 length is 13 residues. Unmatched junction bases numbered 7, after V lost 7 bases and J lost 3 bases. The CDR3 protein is CSASQGAYTEAFF. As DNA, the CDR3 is TGCAGCGCTTCCCAGGGGGCCTACACTGAAGCTTTCTTT. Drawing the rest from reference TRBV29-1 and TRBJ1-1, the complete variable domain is SAVISQKPSRDICQRGTSLTIQCQVDSQVTMMFWYRQQPGQSLTLIATANQGSEATYESGFVIDKFPISRPNLTFSTLTVSNMSPEDSSIYLCSASQGAYTEAFFGQGTRLTVV.

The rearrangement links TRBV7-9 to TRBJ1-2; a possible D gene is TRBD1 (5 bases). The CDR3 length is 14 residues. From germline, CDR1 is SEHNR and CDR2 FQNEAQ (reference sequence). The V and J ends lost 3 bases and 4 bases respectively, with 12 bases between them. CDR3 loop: CASSFGGYGYGYTF. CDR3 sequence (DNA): TGTGCCAGCAGCTTCGGGGGTTATGGCTATGGCTACACCTTC.

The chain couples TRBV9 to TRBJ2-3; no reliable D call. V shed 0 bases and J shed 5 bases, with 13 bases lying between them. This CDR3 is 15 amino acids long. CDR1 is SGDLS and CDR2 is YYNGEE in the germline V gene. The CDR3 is CASSVDRYSRDTQYF. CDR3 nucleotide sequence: TGTGCCAGCAGCGTAGACCGGTATTCCCGAGATACGCAGTATTTT.

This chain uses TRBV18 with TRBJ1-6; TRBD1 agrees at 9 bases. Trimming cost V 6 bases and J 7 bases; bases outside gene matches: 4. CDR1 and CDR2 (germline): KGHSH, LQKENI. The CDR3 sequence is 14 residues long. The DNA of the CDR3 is TGTGCCAGCTCTAGGACAGGGGAAAATTCACCCCTCCACTTT. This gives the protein CASSRTGENSPLHF.

The CDR3 loop is CASSRTILLTGGANYGYTF. Here the CDR3 DNA reads TGTGCCAGTAGTAGAACCATCCTCCTGACAGGGGGAGCTAACTATGGCTACACCTTC. The chain joins TRBV19 to TRBJ1-2, with TRBD1 matching 9 bases. V shed 4 bases and J 0 bases; nucleotides not matched to a gene: 15. The germline V gene encodes CDR1 LNHDA and CDR2 SQIVND (reference sequence). This CDR3 is built from 19 residues.

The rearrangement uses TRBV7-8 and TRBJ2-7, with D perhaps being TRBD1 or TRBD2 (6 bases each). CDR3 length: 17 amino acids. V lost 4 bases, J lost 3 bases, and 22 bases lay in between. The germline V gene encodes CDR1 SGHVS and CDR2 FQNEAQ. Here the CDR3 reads CASSSSPTPGAIYEQYF. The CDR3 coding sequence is TGTGCCAGCAGCTCCTCACCGACGCCGGGGGCAATCTACGAGCAGTACTTC.